The clone carrying this TCR beta chain was found a few times. As yet, its antigen is unknown. This record belongs to a study of T cells in Graves' hyperthyroidism and ophthalmopathy. The study, taken as a whole, reports: Blood also held most thyroid clonotypes expanded beyond 0.001. Ophthalmopathy was separated from stable hyperthyroidism by a 13 V-J model.

Amplified TCR beta CDR3 regions derived from RNA transcripts. With the HTBI primer set, the TCR CDR3 went through a first round of RT-PCR. A single record per CDR3 protein comes from TCRdb applying MiXCR to the multiplex PCR reads. This table holds 400,000 to 500,000 distinct CDR3 sequences, roughly 14% found once. The CDR3 has 17 amino acids. V was shortened by 3 bases and J by 1 base, with 19 bases between the two germline ends. Individuals with ophthalmopathy presented a Clinical Activity Score of at least 3, a NOSPECS grade of at least 4 and a duration under 3 months. The TCR sequence derives from a man between 18 and 29 years old with Graves' ophthalmopathy. The source material was blood. The rearrangement joins TRBV12-3 or TRBV12-4 to TRBJ2-7, with D perhaps given as TRBD1 or TRBD2 (5 bases each). This chain's CDR3 is CASSFVIGTLASYEQYF. CDR3 in DNA: TGTGCCAGCAGTTTTGTTATAGGGACCCTAGCTTCCTACGAGCAGTACTTC.